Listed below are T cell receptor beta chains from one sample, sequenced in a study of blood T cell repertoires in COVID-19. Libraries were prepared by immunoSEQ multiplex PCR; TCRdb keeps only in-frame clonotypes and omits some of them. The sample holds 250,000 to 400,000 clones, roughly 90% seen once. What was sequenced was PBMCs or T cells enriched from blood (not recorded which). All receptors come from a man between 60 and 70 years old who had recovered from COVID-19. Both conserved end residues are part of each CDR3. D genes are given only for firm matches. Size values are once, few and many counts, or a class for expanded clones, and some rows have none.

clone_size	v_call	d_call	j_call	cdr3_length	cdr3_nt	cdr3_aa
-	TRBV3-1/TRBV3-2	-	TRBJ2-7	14	TGTGCCAGCAGCCGGTCGGCAGGGCCCTACGAGCAGTACTTC	CASSRSAGPYEQYF
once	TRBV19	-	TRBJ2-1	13	TGTGCCAGTACCACCGGAAGGTACAGCGAGCAGTTCTTC	CASTTGRYSEQFF
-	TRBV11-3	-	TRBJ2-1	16	TGTGCCAGCAGCGAGGACAGCTTCAGCTCCTACAATGAGCAGTTCTTC	CASSEDSFSSYNEQFF
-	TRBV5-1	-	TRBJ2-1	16	TGCGCCAGCAGCGGCTCTGAGGGGGGGACCTACAATGAGCAGTTCTTC	CASSGSEGGTYNEQFF
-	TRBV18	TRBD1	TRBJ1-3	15	TGTGCCAGCTCACCGTGGACAGGGGCTGGAAACACCATATATTTT	CASSPWTGAGNTIYF
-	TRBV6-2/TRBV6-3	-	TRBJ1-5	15	TGTGCCAGCAGTTACCACAATACAGGGAAACAGCCCCAGCATTTT	CASSYHNTGKQPQHF
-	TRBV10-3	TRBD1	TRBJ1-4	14	TGTGCCATCAGTCCACAGGGGGCAGACGAAAAACTGTTTTTT	CAISPQGADEKLFF
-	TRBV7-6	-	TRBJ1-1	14	TGTGCCAGCAGCTTAGGGGACTTGAACACTGAAGCTTTCTTT	CASSLGDLNTEAFF
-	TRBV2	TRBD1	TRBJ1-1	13	TGTGCCACCATGACAGGGCGCGACACTGAAGCTTTCTTT	CATMTGRDTEAFF
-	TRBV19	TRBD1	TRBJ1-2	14	TGTGCCAGTAGTATTGGCGCAGGGGGCTCTGGCTACACCTTC	CASSIGAGGSGYTF
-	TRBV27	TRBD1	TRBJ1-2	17	TGTGCCAGCAGTCTGGGACAGGGAAGATATTCTAACTATGGCTACACCTTC	CASSLGQGRYSNYGYTF
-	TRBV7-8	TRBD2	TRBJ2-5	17	TGTGCCAGCAGCTTAGCAAGACTAGCGGGAGTTCAAGAGACCCAGTACTTC	CASSLARLAGVQETQYF